These 5 T cell receptor beta chains share one sample of origin, sequenced in a study of blood T cell repertoires in COVID-19. The protocol was immunoSEQ multiplex PCR, while the TCRdb copy is restricted to in-frame clones and leaves out a portion. The repertoire includes 75,000 to 90,000 clones, 80% of them detected once, and around 12% sits in the top ten. Specimen: peripheral blood. Source of these receptors: a woman aged 40 to 50 with active or convalescent COVID-19.

The V gene is TRBV28, the J gene TRBJ1-3, with D unclear. The CDR3 is 15 amino acids. CDR1 is MDHEN and CDR2 is SYDVKM in the germline V gene. Deletions cut 6 bases from V and 0 bases from J, with 12 bases between. The chain's CDR3 is CASSRTVRSGNTIYF. The CDR3 nucleotides read TGTGCCAGCAGCCGGACTGTACGCTCTGGAAACACCATATATTTT.

The table lists this clone with a few counts. V and J are TRBV10-3 and TRBJ2-7; D unresolved. The germline V gene has CDR1 ENHRY and CDR2 SYGVKD. This CDR3 has 14 residues. Trimming removed 3 bases at V and 3 bases at J, with 12 bases between. The CDR3 sequence is CAISDRGSHYEQYF. The CDR3 nucleotides are TGTGCCATCAGTGATCGCGGCAGTCACTACGAGCAGTACTTC.

V is TRBV19 and J is TRBJ2-1, with D possibly TRBD1 on 6 matching bases. The CDR3 runs 15 residues. V was clipped by 6 bases and J by 0 bases, with 12 bases between them. Germline CDR1 LNHDA, CDR2 SQIVND (reference sequence). CDR3 nucleotide sequence: TGTGCCAGTAGATGGGACATGAGCTCCTACAATGAGCAGTTCTTC. Residues: CASRWDMSSYNEQFF.

The CDR3: CASSFAFSSYNEQFF. CDR3 DNA: TGCGCCAGCAGCTTCGCGTTTTCCTCCTACAATGAGCAGTTCTTC. The chain joins TRBV5-1 to TRBJ2-1; D unclear. V lost 2 bases to trimming and J lost 0 bases, with 9 bases between them. The CDR3 is 15 residues long. Germline CDR1 SGHRS, CDR2 YFSETQ. Full variable domain (missing parts from reference TRBV5-1 and TRBJ2-1): KAGVTQTPRYLIKTRGQQVTLSCSPISGHRSVSWYQQTPGQGLQFLFEYFSETQRNKGNFPGRFSGRQFSNSRSEMNVSTLELGDSALYLCASSFAFSSYNEQFFGPGTRLTVL.

The sample holds one count of this clone. The V and J genes are TRBV7-2 and TRBJ2-5; D remains ambiguous. CDR1 SGHTA and CDR2 FQGNSA come from the germline V gene. The CDR3 runs to 13 residues. V was pared by 1 base and J by 0 bases, with 3 bases between. The CDR3 sequence is CASSLGNQETQYF. CDR3 sequence (DNA): TGTGCCAGCAGCTTAGGTAACCAAGAGACCCAGTACTTC.